A single sample is the source of the 25 T cell receptor beta chains below, sequenced in a study of shared clonotypes between healthy human individuals. CD45RO-negative cells were positively selected for CCR7, leaving out terminally differentiated effector memory CD45RA+ cells. Measured with immunoSEQ multiplex PCR; TCRdb has only the in-frame clones, and not every one. The sample yields about 2.1 million clones, more than 85% seen once. The material sequenced was naive CD8+ T cells from PBMCs. These receptors originate from a man aged 18-30 years in good health. Some clones in this sample may be carry-over from other donors' samples.

The chain recombines TRBV4-1 with TRBJ1-5; no reliable D call. The length of the CDR3 is 14 residues. Trimming took 7 bases from V and 6 from J, leaving 16 bases between them. Germline CDR1 MGHRA, CDR2 YSYEKL. The CDR3 region is CASTHEGVGQPQHF. CDR3 DNA: TGCGCCAGCACCCATGAGGGCGTCGGTCAGCCCCAGCATTTT.

This chain joins TRBV27 and TRBJ1-3; D is uncertain. The CDR3 spans 16 residues. From germline, CDR1 is MNHEY and CDR2 SMNVEV (reference sequence). Deletions cut 7 bases from V and 4 bases from J, with 20 bases between. The CDR3 loop is CASTPPFGKGGNTIYF. Here the CDR3 DNA reads TGTGCCAGCACCCCCCCATTTGGGAAGGGAGGAAACACCATATATTTT.

The chain recombines TRBV11-2 with TRBJ1-1; no firm D call. Germline V gene lookup returns CDR1 SGHAT and CDR2 FQNNGV. Trimming left V 7 bases short and J 1 base short, with 13 bases between. This CDR3 is built from 14 residues. DNA of the CDR3: TGTGCCAGCACCCTACCCGGAGAGAACACTGAAGCTTTCTTT. It is translated as CASTLPGENTEAFF. The variable domain in full, with the rest retrieved from reference TRBV11-2 and TRBJ1-1, is EAGVAQSPRYKIIEKRQSVAFWCNPISGHATLYWYQQILGQGPKLLIQFQNNGVVDDSQLPKDRFSAERLKGVDSTLKIQPAKLEDSAVYLCASTLPGENTEAFFGQGTRLTVV.

The CDR3 sequence is CSAHSFQETQYF. The CDR3, as DNA: TGCAGCGCGCACAGCTTCCAAGAGACCCAGTACTTC. The V and J genes are TRBV29-1 and TRBJ2-5; the D is unclear. Germline lookup yields CDR1 SQVTM and CDR2 ANQGSEA. This CDR3 is 12 amino acids long. V was clipped by 7 bases and J by 1 base, with 10 bases between them.

V and J are TRBV5-1 and TRBJ1-2; D is undetermined. The CDR3 spans 15 residues. Germline lookup yields CDR1 SGHRS and CDR2 YFSETQ. V was clipped by 4 bases and J by 4 bases, with 17 bases between them. In DNA, the CDR3 is TGCGCCAGCAGCCCTCGTTTGGATTCAAGCTATGGCTACACCTTC. This encodes CASSPRLDSSYGYTF.

The chain joins TRBV27 to TRBJ2-1, with D perhaps assigned TRBD1 or TRBD2 (5 bases each). The CDR3 has 15 amino acids. Trimming took off 5 bases at V and 6 bases at J, with 17 bases between the two ends. Germline CDR1 and CDR2: MNHEY and SMNVEV (reference sequence). The CDR3 nucleotides are TGTGCCAGCAGTCCCCGGATGGGGGTGGGCAATGAGCAGTTCTTC. It is translated as CASSPRMGVGNEQFF.

The CDR3 bases are TGTGCCAGCAGCCCCGTGGGCCCTGGGGCCAACGTCCTGACTTTC. It specifies CASSPVGPGANVLTF. The rearrangement joins TRBV6-5 to TRBJ2-6; D is unclear. The CDR3 consists of 15 residues. Germline CDR1 is MNHEY and CDR2 is SVGAGI. The germline V and J ends were trimmed by 6 bases and 2 bases, with 11 bases remaining between them.

V and J are TRBV7-8 and TRBJ2-1; 7 bases agree with TRBD2. The CDR3 contains 16 residues. With V trimmed by 4 bases and J by 4 bases, 10 bases remained unmatched. Germline CDR1 SGHVS, CDR2 FQNEAQ. The chain's CDR3 is CASSSQAGLYYNEQFF. Here the CDR3 DNA reads TGTGCCAGCAGCTCGCAAGCGGGACTATATTACAATGAGCAGTTCTTC.

The CDR3 reads CASSQGEDIYNEQFF. In nucleotides, the CDR3 is TGTGCCAGCAGCCAAGGTGAAGACATCTACAATGAGCAGTTCTTC. The J gene is TRBJ2-1, the V gene TRBV4-2; D call uncertain. There are 15 residues in the CDR3. Germline V CDR1 and CDR2: LGHNA, YNFKEQ. Trimming removed 1 base at V and 3 bases at J, with 10 bases between.

The chain links TRBV7-8 to TRBJ2-1; 9 nucleotides match TRBD1. The CDR3 is made up of 12 amino acids. CDR1 and CDR2 from the germline V gene are SGHVS and FQNEAQ. Trimming removed 5 bases from V and 8 bases from J; junction bases left unmatched: 1. CDR3 coding DNA: TGTGCCAGCAGCCGGACAGGGGATGAGCAGTTCTTC. It codes for CASSRTGDEQFF.

V and J are TRBV9 and TRBJ1-1, with unresolved D. The CDR3 runs to 16 residues. Germline V CDR1 and CDR2: SGDLS, YYNGEE. V lost 0 bases, J lost 0 bases, and 12 bases lay in between. The CDR3 sequence: CASSVAPRDLNTEAFF. The CDR3 DNA sequence: TGTGCCAGCAGCGTAGCCCCACGGGATTTGAACACTGAAGCTTTCTTT.

V usage is TRBV6-6 and J usage is TRBJ2-2; 7 nucleotides line up with TRBD1. The CDR3 consists of 16 residues. Losses at the gene ends were 5 bases for V and 3 bases for J; bases not matched to a gene: 9. Germline lookup yields CDR1 MNHNY and CDR2 SVGAGI (reference sequence). The CDR3 sequence is CASSQQQGTDTGELFF. CDR3 sequence (DNA): TGTGCCAGCAGTCAGCAACAGGGGACGGACACCGGGGAGCTGTTTTTT.

This rearrangement joins TRBV28 to TRBJ2-7; D is unclear. The CDR3 consists of 14 residues. Germline V CDR1 and CDR2: MDHEN, SYDVKM. With 5 bases removed from V and 3 bases from J, the gap between germline ends came to 14 bases. Here the CDR3 reads CASSGPLPIYEQYF. The CDR3 bases are TGTGCCAGCAGTGGTCCACTCCCCATCTACGAGCAGTACTTC.

CDR3 in DNA: TGTGCCAGCAGTTCCTACCAGAGCACAGGGTGGGAGCAGTTCTTC. Translated, it gives CASSSYQSTGWEQFF. The genes are TRBV28 and TRBJ2-1; a possible D gene is TRBD1 (6 bases). Trimming removed 4 bases at V and 10 bases at J, with 20 bases between. CDR1 is MDHEN, CDR2 SYDVKM, per germline. CDR3 length: 15 residues.

Points on this clone: A much more abundant neighbour one base away suggests this may be a read error. This chain uses TRBV11-3 with TRBJ2-1; possible D gene TRBD2, 5 bases. Trimming pared 5 bases from V and 5 bases from J, leaving 7 bases between. The V gene's germline CDR1 is SGHNT and CDR2 YENEEA. CDR3 size: 12 residues. CDR3 region: CASSPGNNEQFF. The CDR3 DNA follows: TGTGCCAGCAGCCCCGGGAACAATGAGCAGTTCTTC.

The genes are TRBV9 and TRBJ2-7, with D perhaps assigned TRBD1 or TRBD2 (6 bases each). Germline CDR1 reads SGDLS; CDR2 reads YYNGEE. Trimming removed 4 bases at V and 6 bases at J, with 20 bases between. This CDR3 spans 15 amino acids. The CDR3 loop is CASSLRGAPGTEQYF. The CDR3 DNA follows: TGTGCCAGCAGCCTAAGGGGGGCGCCCGGGACCGAGCAGTACTTC. Looking up the rest from reference TRBV9 and TRBJ2-7 gives the full variable domain: DSGVTQTPKHLITATGQRVTLRCSPRSGDLSVYWYQQSLDQGLQFLIQYYNGEERAKGNILERFSAQQFPDLHSELNLSSLELGDSALYFCASSLRGAPGTEQYFGPGTRLTVT.

This rearrangement joins TRBV29-1 to TRBJ2-7, with D perhaps TRBD1 (6 bases). The V gene's germline CDR1 is SQVTM and CDR2 ANQGSEA. V lost 4 bases, J lost 3 bases, and 13 bases lay in between. The CDR3 runs to 13 residues. The CDR3: CSVGTPRGYEQYF. In DNA form, the CDR3 reads TGCAGCGTTGGGACACCCAGGGGCTACGAGCAGTACTTC.

The chain recombines TRBV19 with TRBJ1-2; D perhaps matches TRBD1 (5 bases). The CDR3 spans 14 residues. Per the germline V gene, CDR1 is LNHDA and CDR2 is SQIVND (reference sequence). Trimming pared 7 bases from V and 3 bases from J, leaving 15 bases between. Here the CDR3 reads CASTPWGGDYGYTF. In nucleotides, the CDR3 is TGTGCCAGTACCCCTTGGGGGGGGGACTATGGCTACACCTTC.

The chain couples TRBV27 to TRBJ2-3; tentative D call: TRBD2 (5 bases). V was trimmed by 7 bases and J by 1 base, leaving 18 bases between them. The CDR3 runs to 16 residues. CDR1 and CDR2 (germline): MNHEY, SMNVEV (reference sequence). The CDR3 region is CASTEGVLAGTDTQYF. DNA of the CDR3: TGTGCCAGCACCGAGGGCGTTCTAGCTGGCACAGATACGCAGTATTTT.

This sequence joins TRBV6-1 and TRBJ1-4; no clear D. This CDR3 is built from 16 residues. In germline, CDR1 is MNHNS, CDR2 SASEGT. Trimming took 0 bases from V and 7 from J, leaving 15 bases between them. The CDR3 DNA reads TGTGCCAGCAGTGAAGCGGCCGAGGCTCTTGGTGAAAAACTGTTTTTT. Translation gives CASSEAAEALGEKLFF.

The J gene is TRBJ2-7, the V gene TRBV18; 15 bases agree with TRBD2. Germline lookup yields CDR1 KGHSH and CDR2 LQKENI. This CDR3 comprises 19 residues. Trimming took 3 bases from V and 3 from J; bases not matched to a gene: 12. The CDR3 loop reads CASSPSIAGTSGRFYEQYF. CDR3 nucleotides: TGTGCCAGCTCACCCTCCATTGCTGGGACTAGCGGGAGGTTCTACGAGCAGTACTTC.

V gene TRBV5-1 combines with J gene TRBJ2-7; either TRBD1 or TRBD2 may supply D (5 bases each). The CDR3 is 13 residues long. Germline V lookup: CDR1 SGHRS, CDR2 YFSETQ. V lost 5 bases to trimming and J lost 3 bases, with 12 bases between them. CDR3 bases: TGCGCCAGCAGACAAGAGGGGATCTACGAGCAGTACTTC. The encoded protein is CASRQEGIYEQYF.

The V call is TRBV7-9, the J call TRBJ2-3; D is perhaps TRBD2 (6 bases). The V gene's germline CDR1 is SEHNR and CDR2 FQNEAQ (reference sequence). CDR3 length: 16 residues. Trimming pared 6 bases from V and 4 bases from J, leaving 20 bases between. The CDR3 is CASSRTGGKRPDTQYF. CDR3 coding DNA: TGTGCCAGCAGTAGAACAGGCGGGAAGAGACCAGATACGCAGTATTTT.

The chain links TRBV28 to TRBJ1-5; D call uncertain. Looked up from germline, CDR1 is MDHEN and CDR2 is SYDVKM. V was trimmed by 6 bases and J by 0 bases, leaving 9 bases between them. The CDR3 loop spans 14 amino acids. The chain's CDR3 is CASSPHYSNQPQHF. For the CDR3, the DNA is TGTGCCAGCAGCCCCCATTATAGCAATCAGCCCCAGCATTTT.

The chain has TRBV6-5 and TRBJ1-5; unclear D gene. Trimming stripped 3 bases from V and 9 bases from J, with 12 bases between. Per germline, CDR1 MNHEY and CDR2 SVGAGI. The CDR3 sequence is 13 residues long. In nucleotides, the CDR3 is TGTGCCAGCAGTTATACTACCGCGGGGCCCCAGCATTTT. This sequence encodes CASSYTTAGPQHF.